This T cell receptor beta chain was identified in a study of siplizumab effects on memory and regulatory T cells. Overall study findings and caveats: With siplizumab, mappable alloreactive CD4+ clones averaged around 71% Treg-derived, versus around 30% in controls.

Sequencing used immunoSEQ multiplex PCR; TCRdb keeps in-frame clones, though not all of them. Among over 85,000 clones listed, around nine tenths were seen once. Trimming cost V 4 bases and J 1 base; bases outside gene matches: 8. The CDR3 runs to 16 residues. CDR1 and CDR2 from the germline V gene are SGHVS and FNYEAQ. To note about this clone: Its antigen is not known.

This receptor was taken from a human donor in good health. V usage is TRBV7-6 and J usage is TRBJ1-1, with 8 nucleotides matching TRBD1. The sequenced sample was CD4+ T cells sorted from blood. The CDR3 coding sequence is TGTGCCAGCAGCTCGGGACAGGCCGTATGGAACACTGAAGCTTTCTTT. Protein: CASSSGQAVWNTEAFF.